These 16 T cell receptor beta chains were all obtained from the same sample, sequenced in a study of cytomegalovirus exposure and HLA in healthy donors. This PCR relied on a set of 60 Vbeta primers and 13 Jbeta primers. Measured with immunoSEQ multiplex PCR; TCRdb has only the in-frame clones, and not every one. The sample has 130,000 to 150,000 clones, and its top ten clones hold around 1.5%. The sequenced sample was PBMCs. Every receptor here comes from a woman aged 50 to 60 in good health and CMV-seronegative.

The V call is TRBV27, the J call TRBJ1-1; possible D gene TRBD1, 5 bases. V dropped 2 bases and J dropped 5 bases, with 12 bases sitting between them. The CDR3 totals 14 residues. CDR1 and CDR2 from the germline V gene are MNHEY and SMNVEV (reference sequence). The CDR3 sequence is CASSLIGAGTEAFF. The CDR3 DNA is TGTGCCAGCAGTTTAATTGGGGCAGGGACTGAAGCTTTCTTT.

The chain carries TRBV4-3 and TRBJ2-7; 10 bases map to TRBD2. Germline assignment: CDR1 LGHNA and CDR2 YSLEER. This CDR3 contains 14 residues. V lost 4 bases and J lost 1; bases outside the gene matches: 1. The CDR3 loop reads CASSLLAGSYEQYF. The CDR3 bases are TGCGCCAGCAGCCTACTAGCGGGGTCCTACGAGCAGTACTTC.

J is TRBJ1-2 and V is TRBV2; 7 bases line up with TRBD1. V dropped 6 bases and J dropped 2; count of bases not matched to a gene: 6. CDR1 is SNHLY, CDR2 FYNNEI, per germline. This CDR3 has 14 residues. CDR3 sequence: CASSASRGNYGYTF. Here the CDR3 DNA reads TGTGCCAGCAGCGCTAGCAGGGGGAACTATGGCTACACCTTC.

CDR3 sequence (DNA): TGTGCCAGCAGCGCTCAGGGCTCGGACTATGGCTACACCTTC. This encodes CASSAQGSDYGYTF. V and J are TRBV6-1 and TRBJ1-2; possibly TRBD1 for D (5 bases). Trimming took 6 bases from V and 3 from J, leaving 14 bases between them. CDR1 is MNHNS and CDR2 is SASEGT in the germline V gene. This CDR3 comprises 14 residues.

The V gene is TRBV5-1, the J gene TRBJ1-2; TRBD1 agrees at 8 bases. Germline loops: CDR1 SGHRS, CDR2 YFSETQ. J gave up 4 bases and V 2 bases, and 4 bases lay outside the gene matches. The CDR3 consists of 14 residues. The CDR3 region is CASSFQQGGYGYTF. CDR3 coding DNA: TGCGCCAGCAGCTTTCAACAGGGGGGCTATGGCTACACCTTC. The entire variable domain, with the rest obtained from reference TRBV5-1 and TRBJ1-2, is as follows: KAGVTQTPRYLIKTRGQQVTLSCSPISGHRSVSWYQQTPGQGLQFLFEYFSETQRNKGNFPGRFSGRQFSNSRSEMNVSTLELGDSALYLCASSFQQGGYGYTFGSGTRLTVV.

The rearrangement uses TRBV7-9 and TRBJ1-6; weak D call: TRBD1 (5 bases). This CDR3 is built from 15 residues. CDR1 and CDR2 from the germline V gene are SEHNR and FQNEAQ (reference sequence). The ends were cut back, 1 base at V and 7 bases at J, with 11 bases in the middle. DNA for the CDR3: TGTGCCAGCAGCTTAGTGGGGGAGGGGAATTCACCCCTCCACTTT. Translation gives CASSLVGEGNSPLHF.

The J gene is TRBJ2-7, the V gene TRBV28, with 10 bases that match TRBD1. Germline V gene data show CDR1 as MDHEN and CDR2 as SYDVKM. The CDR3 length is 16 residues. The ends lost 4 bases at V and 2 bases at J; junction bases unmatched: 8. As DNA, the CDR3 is TGTGCCAGCAGTTACCCGGGACAGGGGCTTACCTACGAGCAGTACTTC. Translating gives CASSYPGQGLTYEQYF.

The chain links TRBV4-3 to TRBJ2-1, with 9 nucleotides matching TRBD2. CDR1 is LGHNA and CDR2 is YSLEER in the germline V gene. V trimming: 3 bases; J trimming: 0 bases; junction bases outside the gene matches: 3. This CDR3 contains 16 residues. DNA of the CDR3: TGCGCCAGCAGCCAGGATAGCGGGAGCTCCTACAATGAGCAGTTCTTC. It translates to CASSQDSGSSYNEQFF.

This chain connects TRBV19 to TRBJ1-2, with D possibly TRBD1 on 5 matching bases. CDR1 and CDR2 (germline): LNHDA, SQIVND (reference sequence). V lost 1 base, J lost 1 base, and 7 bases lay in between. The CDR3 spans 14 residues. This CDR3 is CASSIAGLNYGYTF. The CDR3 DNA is TGTGCCAGTAGTATAGCGGGACTTAACTATGGCTACACCTTC.

CDR3 DNA: TGTGCCAGCAGTTTAGTGGGGGGGCAGGGGAATTCACCCCTCCACTTT. Amino acid sequence: CASSLVGGQGNSPLHF. The V call is TRBV28, the J call TRBJ1-6, with a weak D call TRBD1 (6 bases). The CDR3 is made up of 16 amino acids. Germline assignment: CDR1 MDHEN and CDR2 SYDVKM. V gave up 2 bases and J gave up 7 bases, with 15 bases separating them. Looking up the rest from reference TRBV28 and TRBJ1-6 gives the full variable domain: DVKVTQSSRYLVKRTGEKVFLECVQDMDHENMFWYRQDPGLGLRLIYFSYDVKMKEKGDIPEGYSVSREKKERFSLILESASTNQTSMYLCASSLVGGQGNSPLHFGNGTRLTVT.

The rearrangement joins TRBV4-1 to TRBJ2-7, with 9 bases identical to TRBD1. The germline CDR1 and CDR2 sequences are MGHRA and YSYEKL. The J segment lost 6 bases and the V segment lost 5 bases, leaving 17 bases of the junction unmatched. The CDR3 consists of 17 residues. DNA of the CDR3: TGCGCCAGCAGCTTTCGGGACAGGGATATTTCTTACGGCGAGCAGTACTTC. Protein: CASSFRDRDISYGEQYF.

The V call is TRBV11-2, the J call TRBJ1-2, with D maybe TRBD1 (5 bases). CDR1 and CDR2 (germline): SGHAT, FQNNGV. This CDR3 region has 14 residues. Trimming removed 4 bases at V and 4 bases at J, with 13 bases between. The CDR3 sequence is CASSSGGWGYGYTF. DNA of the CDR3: TGTGCCAGCAGCTCCGGGGGTTGGGGCTATGGCTACACCTTC.

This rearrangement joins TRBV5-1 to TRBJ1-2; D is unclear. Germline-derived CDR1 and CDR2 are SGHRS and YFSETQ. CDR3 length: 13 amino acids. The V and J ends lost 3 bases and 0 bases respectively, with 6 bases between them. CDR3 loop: CASSSDSNYGYTF. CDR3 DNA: TGCGCCAGCAGCTCGGACTCTAACTATGGCTACACCTTC.

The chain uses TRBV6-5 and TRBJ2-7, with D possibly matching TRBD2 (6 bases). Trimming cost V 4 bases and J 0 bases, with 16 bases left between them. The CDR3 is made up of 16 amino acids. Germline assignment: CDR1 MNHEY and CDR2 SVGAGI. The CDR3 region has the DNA TGTGCCAGCAGTTCTAACTGGGACTCTAGCTCCTACGAGCAGTACTTC. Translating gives CASSSNWDSSSYEQYF.

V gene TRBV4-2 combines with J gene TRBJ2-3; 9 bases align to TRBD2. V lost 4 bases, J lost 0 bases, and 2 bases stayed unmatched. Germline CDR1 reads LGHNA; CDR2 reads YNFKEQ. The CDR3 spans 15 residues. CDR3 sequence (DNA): TGTGCCAGCAGCCTAGCGGGAGCTAGCACAGATACGCAGTATTTT. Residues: CASSLAGASTDTQYF.

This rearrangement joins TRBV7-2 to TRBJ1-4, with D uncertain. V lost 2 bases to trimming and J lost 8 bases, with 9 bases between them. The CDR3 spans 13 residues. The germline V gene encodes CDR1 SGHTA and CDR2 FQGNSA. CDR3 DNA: TGTGCCAGCAGCTTAAGACATGGGGAAAAACTGTTTTTT. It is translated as CASSLRHGEKLFF. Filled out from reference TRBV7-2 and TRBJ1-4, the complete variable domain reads GAGVSQSPSNKVTEKGKDVELRCDPISGHTALYWYRQSLGQGLEFLIYFQGNSAPDKSGLPSDRFSAERTGGSVSTLTIQRTQQEDSAVYLCASSLRHGEKLFFGSGTQLSVL.